The next 9 T cell receptor beta chains were all read from a single sample in a study of shared clonotypes between healthy human individuals. The method was immunoSEQ multiplex PCR; TCRdb's version includes in-frame clones alone and lacks a portion of them. This table holds 200,000 to 250,000 clones, 50% to 80% found once. Sequenced sample: memory CD4+ T cells sorted from blood. This sample's subset: CD45RA-negative fraction. The receptors were sampled from a man aged 25 to 40 in good health.

This clone showed up just a few times. V gene TRBV5-6 combines with J gene TRBJ2-1, with D unresolved. From germline, CDR1 is SGHDT and CDR2 YYEEEE. The CDR3 runs 11 residues. Trimming left V 1 base short and J 9 bases short, with 5 bases between. This chain's CDR3 is CASSLSGEQFF. As DNA, the CDR3 is TGTGCCAGCAGCTTGTCCGGTGAGCAGTTCTTC.

J is TRBJ1-2 and V is TRBV18, with D unclear. The CDR3 runs to 13 residues. Germline lookup yields CDR1 KGHSH and CDR2 LQKENI. The germline V and J ends were trimmed by 9 bases and 2 bases, with 13 bases remaining between them. CDR3 sequence (DNA): TGTGCCAGTTCTGCGGCTGGGAACTATGGCTACACCTTC. Translation: CASSAAGNYGYTF.

This chain joins TRBV6-6 and TRBJ1-1; tentatively, D is TRBD1 (6 bases). The germline V and J ends were trimmed by 4 bases and 0 bases, with 6 bases remaining between them. The V gene's germline CDR1 is MNHNY and CDR2 SVGAGI (reference sequence). This CDR3 spans 13 amino acids. The CDR3 sequence is CASSWTVNTEAFF. The CDR3 nucleotides read TGTGCCAGCAGTTGGACAGTGAACACTGAAGCTTTCTTT.

The chain couples TRBV30 to TRBJ2-5; D gene ambiguous. The V and J ends lost 5 bases and 4 bases respectively, with 14 bases between them. The CDR3 contains 13 residues. Germline CDR1 reads GTSNPN; CDR2 reads SVGIG (reference sequence). Here the CDR3 DNA reads TGTGCCTGGGAAGTGATAGGACGAGAGACCCAGTACTTC. This encodes CAWEVIGRETQYF.

The V and J genes are TRBV11-2 and TRBJ2-1, with TRBD2 matching 7 bases. Germline trimming cut 4 bases from V and 3 bases from J; bases unmatched to any gene: 9. The CDR3 contains 16 residues. In germline, CDR1 is SGHAT, CDR2 FQNNGV. Here the CDR3 reads CASSSLGGGYYNEQFF. The CDR3 DNA follows: TGTGCCAGCAGCTCCCTGGGGGGAGGGTACTACAATGAGCAGTTCTTC.

The rearrangement uses TRBV5-4 and TRBJ2-2, with TRBD2 identical over 14 bases. Trimming cost V 3 bases and J 4 bases; bases outside gene matches: 2. This CDR3 region has 16 residues. Germline V lookup: CDR1 SGHNT, CDR2 YYREEE (reference sequence). The CDR3 DNA is TGTGCCAGCAGCTCGGGACTAGCGGGGGCCACCGGGGAGCTGTTTTTT. Translation gives CASSSGLAGATGELFF.

The chain joins TRBV28 to TRBJ2-7; 11 nucleotides line up with TRBD2. Unmatched junction bases numbered 8, after V lost 4 bases and J lost 3 bases. Germline V gene data show CDR1 as MDHEN and CDR2 as SYDVKM. CDR3 length: 16 amino acids. The CDR3 DNA is TGTGCCAGCAGTTCGGCCGTAGCGGGGGGGAACTACGAGCAGTACTTC. It is translated as CASSSAVAGGNYEQYF.

The chain has TRBV7-6 and TRBJ1-1; the D gene is possibly TRBD1 (5 bases). Germline CDR1 is SGHVS and CDR2 is FNYEAQ. The CDR3 totals 13 residues. Trimming pared 1 base from V and 7 bases from J, leaving 10 bases between. CDR3 in DNA: TGTGCCAGCAGCTTAGTTCGGCAGGGTGAAGCTTTCTTT. This encodes CASSLVRQGEAFF.

This clone turned up a few times. The gene calls are TRBV28 and TRBJ2-7; a possible D gene is TRBD1 (6 bases). The V end was cut by 1 base, the J end by 7 bases, with 14 bases between. Per the germline V gene, CDR1 is MDHEN and CDR2 is SYDVKM. The CDR3 runs 14 residues. CDR3 nucleotides: TGTGCCAGCAGTTTATCAGGGGACGGCATGGAGCAGTACTTC. Amino acid sequence: CASSLSGDGMEQYF.